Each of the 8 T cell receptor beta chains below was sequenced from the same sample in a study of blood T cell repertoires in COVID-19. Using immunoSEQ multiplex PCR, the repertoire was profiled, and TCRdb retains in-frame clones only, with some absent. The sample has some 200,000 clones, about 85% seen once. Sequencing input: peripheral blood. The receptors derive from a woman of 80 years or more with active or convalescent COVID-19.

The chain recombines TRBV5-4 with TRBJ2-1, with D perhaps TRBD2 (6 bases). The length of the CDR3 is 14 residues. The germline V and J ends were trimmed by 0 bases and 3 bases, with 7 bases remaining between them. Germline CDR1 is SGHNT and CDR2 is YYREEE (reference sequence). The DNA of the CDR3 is TGTGCCAGCAGCTTGGGGCGGGGCTACAATGAGCAGTTCTTC. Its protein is CASSLGRGYNEQFF.

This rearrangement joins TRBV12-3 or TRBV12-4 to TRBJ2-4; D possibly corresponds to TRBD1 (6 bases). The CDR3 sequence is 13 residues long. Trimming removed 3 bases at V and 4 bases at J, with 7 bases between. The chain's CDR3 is CASSFGQKNIQYF. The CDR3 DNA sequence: TGTGCCAGCAGTTTCGGACAGAAAAACATTCAGTACTTC.

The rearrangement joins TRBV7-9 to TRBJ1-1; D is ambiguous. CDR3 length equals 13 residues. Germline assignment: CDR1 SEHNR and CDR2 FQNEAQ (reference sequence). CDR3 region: CQTGEPWGTEAFF. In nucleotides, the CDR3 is TGTCAAACCGGGGAGCCCTGGGGCACTGAAGCTTTCTTT.

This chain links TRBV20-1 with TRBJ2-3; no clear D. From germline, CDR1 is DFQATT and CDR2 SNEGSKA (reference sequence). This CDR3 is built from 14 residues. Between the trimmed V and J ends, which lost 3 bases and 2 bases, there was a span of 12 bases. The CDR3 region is CSASSRPPTDTQYF. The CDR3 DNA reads TGCAGTGCTAGTTCCAGGCCTCCCACAGATACGCAGTATTTT.

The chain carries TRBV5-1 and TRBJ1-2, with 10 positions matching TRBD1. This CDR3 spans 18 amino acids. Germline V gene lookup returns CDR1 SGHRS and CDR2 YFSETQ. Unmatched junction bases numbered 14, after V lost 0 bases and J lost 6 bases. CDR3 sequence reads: CASSLDPDRPDRGHGYTF. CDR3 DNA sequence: TGCGCCAGCAGCTTGGATCCTGACCGACCCGACAGGGGGCATGGCTACACCTTC.

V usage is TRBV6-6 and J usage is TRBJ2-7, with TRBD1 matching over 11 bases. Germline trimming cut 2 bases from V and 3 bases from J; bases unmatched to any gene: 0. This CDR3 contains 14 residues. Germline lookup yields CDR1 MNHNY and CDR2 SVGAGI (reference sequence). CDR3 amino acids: CASSYGTGGYEQYF. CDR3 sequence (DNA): TGTGCCAGCAGTTACGGGACAGGGGGCTACGAGCAGTACTTC.

The CDR3 sequence is CATSDTRGKDTQYF. CDR3 nucleotide sequence: TGTGCCACCAGTGACACCAGGGGAAAGGATACGCAGTATTTT. This sequence joins TRBV24-1 and TRBJ2-3, with TRBD1 as a possible D gene (6 bases). Germline CDR1 reads KGHDR; CDR2 reads SFDVKD. V was cut by 4 bases and J by 6 bases, with 13 bases left in between. The CDR3 length is 14 residues.

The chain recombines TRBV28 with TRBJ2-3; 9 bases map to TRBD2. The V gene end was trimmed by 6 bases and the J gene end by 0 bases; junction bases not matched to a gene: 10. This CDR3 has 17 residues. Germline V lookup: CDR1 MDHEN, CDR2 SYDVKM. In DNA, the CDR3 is TGTGCCAGCAGCCGGTATGGCGGGGGGGTCAGCACAGATACGCAGTATTTT. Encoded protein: CASSRYGGGVSTDTQYF.